This T cell receptor beta chain appears in the sequencing data of a study of somatic mutations in cytotoxic T cells in rheumatoid arthritis. Study in general: Flow cytometry sorted some V beta antibody-stained T-cell populations to nearly 100% purity, V beta1+ cells among them being sequenced for TCRB. Points from the study as a whole: For patients with rheumatoid arthritis, CD8+ clonality went up with age, while healthy controls showed no such change.

About this clone: The antigen is undetermined.

V dropped 4 bases and J dropped 7 bases, with 20 bases sitting between them. CDR1 SGHKS and CDR2 YYEKEE come from the germline V gene (reference sequence). This CDR3 has 16 amino acids. Authors' methods: Patient-derived CD8+ clones with a size above 1% showed rare matches to published virus-specific TCRB sequences. Some clones are missing from TCRdb's copy, which holds only in-frame ones; the method was immunoSEQ multiplex PCR. V, J and clone size are taken as reported in that table, and D and trimming were inferred from the DNA itself. The sample comprises around 13,000 clones, more than 65% of which are singletons, and around 22% rests with the top ten. CD4+ cells and CD8+ cells were each obtained through positive magnetic bead selection, and their purity was assessed by flow cytometry.

The V gene is TRBV5-5, the J gene TRBJ1-4; weak D call: TRBD1 (5 bases). The sequencing sample was made of CD8+ T cells sorted from blood. The TCR sequence derives from an adult with rheumatoid arthritis. Here the CDR3 DNA reads TGTGCCAGCAGCCACCTTCAGGGTCGTGAAGGTGAAAAACTGTTTTTT. It yields the protein CASSHLQGREGEKLFF.